Reported below is one TCR beta chain. No antigen is known for it. The CDR3 contains 15 residues. V lost 1 base, J lost 3 bases, and 13 bases lay in between. Per germline, CDR1 GTSNPN and CDR2 SVGIG (reference sequence). Some clones are missing from TCRdb's copy, which holds only in-frame ones; the method was immunoSEQ multiplex PCR. The sample has roughly 63,000 clones, roughly 89% seen once. This specimen comes from a study of OX40 agonist ivuxolimab in advanced cancers. Study in general: All patients had ivuxolimab intravenously every 2 weeks at 0.01 to 10 mg/kg. Findings and limits, study-wide: Patients with a partial response at 0.1-3.0 mg/kg had among the lowest clonal expansion.

The sample in question was CD4+ or CD8+ T cells sorted from blood, obtained in a trial of the OX40 agonist ivuxolimab. J is TRBJ1-5 and V is TRBV30, with D possibly TRBD1 on 6 matching bases. The sequence came from an adult with an advanced solid tumor such as melanoma, head and neck, liver or kidney cancer. The CDR3 loop reads CAWSAAQGPNQPQHF. CDR3 in DNA: TGTGCCTGGAGTGCCGCGCAGGGGCCCAATCAGCCCCAGCATTTT. The variable domain in full, with the rest retrieved from reference TRBV30 and TRBJ1-5, is SQTIHQWPATLVQPVGSPLSLECTVEGTSNPNLYWYRQAAGRGLQLLFYSVGIGQISSEVPQNLSASRPQDRQFILSSKKLLLSDSGFYLCAWSAAQGPNQPQHFGDGTRLSIL.